These T cell receptor beta chains were read from a single sample in a study of CD8 T cells in ankylosing spondylitis. TCRdb processed the 5' RACE reads anew with MiXCR; each CDR3 protein has one entry. The top ten hold about 6.8% of the sample, which has about 540,000 distinct CDR3 sequences, about 12% seen once. Sequenced material: blood, either unsorted or a sorted T cell fraction (not recorded which). The receptor source for this set is a male donor with ankylosing spondylitis. CDR3s include the opening cysteine and the closing phenylalanine or tryptophan. D genes are given only for firm matches. Clone size is not always given. Where it is, it says once, few, many or a class for expanded clones.

v_call,d_call,j_call,clone_size,cdr3_nt,cdr3_aa
TRBV20-1,TRBD2,TRBJ2-4,many,TGCAGTGCTAGAGATTACACTAGCGGGAGGTACATTCAGTACTTC,CSARDYTSGRYIQYF
TRBV20-1,.,TRBJ2-5,.,TGCAGTGCTAGGCGACAGGCCCGGGAGACCCAGTACTTC,CSARRQARETQYF
TRBV6-5,.,TRBJ2-1,.,TGTGCCAGCAGTCGCGTACCGGGTGAGCTGTTCTTC,CASSRVPGELFF
TRBV5-1,.,TRBJ1-1,many,TGCGCCAGCAGCCGTGACTCGCGCGGCACTGAAGCTTTCTTT,CASSRDSRGTEAFF
TRBV20-1,.,TRBJ1-5,few,TGCAGTGCTAGGCCCCGGCAGGGAGGACTAAATCAGCCCCAGCATTTT,CSARPRQGGLNQPQHF
TRBV10-1,.,TRBJ1-6,.,TGCGCCAGCAGTGAGGTTTGGAATTCACCCCTCCACTTT,CASSEVWNSPLHF
TRBV3-1,TRBD2,TRBJ2-5,.,TGTGCCAGCAGCGCCCGAACTAGCGGACAAGAGACCCAGTACTTC,CASSARTSGQETQYF
TRBV7-7,.,TRBJ1-4,.,TGTGCCAGCAGCCCAGATTCGAAAAAACTGTTTTTT,CASSPDSKKLFF
TRBV5-4,.,TRBJ2-3,.,TGTGCCAGCAGCTCACCGGGATCGTTCACAGATACGCAGTATTTT,CASSSPGSFTDTQYF
TRBV27,.,TRBJ2-3,.,TGTGCCAGCAGTTTACGCCAGGCCGGCACAGATACGCAGTATTTT,CASSLRQAGTDTQYF
TRBV25-1,.,TRBJ2-7,.,TGTGCCAGCAGCAACTCCGGGGTCGAGCAGTACTTC,CASSNSGVEQYF
TRBV10-3,.,TRBJ2-1,.,TGTGCCATCAGTGAGTCGCCATCCTACAATGAGCAGTTCTTC,CAISESPSYNEQFF
TRBV19,.,TRBJ1-1,.,TGTGCCACGAGGATGAACACTGAAGCTTTCTTT,CATRMNTEAFF
TRBV20-1,.,TRBJ1-4,few,TGCAGTGCTAGAGCTGAAGGGAAACTGTTTTTT,CSARAEGKLFF
TRBV12-3/TRBV12-4,TRBD1,TRBJ1-4,.,TGTGCCAGCAGTTTAAGGGGGCAGGGGGAAAAACTGTTTTTT,CASSLRGQGEKLFF
TRBV29-1,.,TRBJ1-2,many,TGCAGCCTTCGGGGGTCTAGTGGCTACACCTTC,CSLRGSSGYTF
TRBV7-8,TRBD2,TRBJ2-7,.,TGTGCCAGCAGCTTAGATATGCCTAGCGGGAGAATTTACGAGCAGTACTTC,CASSLDMPSGRIYEQYF
TRBV5-1,TRBD2,TRBJ2-5,few,TGCGCCAGCAGCTACGGACTAGCGCTTCAAGAGACCCAGTACTTC,CASSYGLALQETQYF
TRBV7-9,TRBD1,TRBJ1-1,few,TGTGCCAGCAGCTTCGAGACAGGGGTGAACACTGAAGCTTTCTTT,CASSFETGVNTEAFF
TRBV15,TRBD1,TRBJ2-1,.,TGTGCCACCAGGGCACAGGGGTTTCGTGGGAATGAGCAGTTCTTC,CATRAQGFRGNEQFF
TRBV10-1,.,TRBJ2-2,many,TGCGCCAGCAGTGATCGTACCGGGGAGCTGTTTTTT,CASSDRTGELFF
TRBV15,.,TRBJ1-2,.,TGTGCCACCAGCAGAGCCTTATCACAGGATCATGGCTACACCTTC,CATSRALSQDHGYTF
TRBV7-8,.,TRBJ2-7,.,TGTGCCAGCAGCTCCATCAGTGTCTTTTACAACGAGCAGTACTTC,CASSSISVFYNEQYF
TRBV12-3/TRBV12-4,.,TRBJ1-2,many,TGTGCCAGCAGTTTAAACAGGGTGGGAGGCTACACCTTC,CASSLNRVGGYTF
TRBV7-8,.,TRBJ2-4,few,TGTGCCAGCAGCTTAATAGGGGGGGAAAGCATTCAGTACTTC,CASSLIGGESIQYF
TRBV12-3/TRBV12-4,.,TRBJ2-5,few,TGTGCCAGCAGTTACACAAAAGAGACCCAGTACTTC,CASSYTKETQYF
TRBV5-1,.,TRBJ1-2,.,TGCGCCAGCAGCACGGGAGTAATGGATGGCTACACCTTC,CASSTGVMDGYTF
TRBV5-1,.,TRBJ2-1,.,TGCGCCAGCAGCTTGGCCAATAAGGGGAATGAGCAGTTCTTC,CASSLANKGNEQFF
TRBV20-1,.,TRBJ1-3,few,TGCAGTGCTAGAGAACGACGGACCTCTGGAAACACCATATATTTT,CSARERRTSGNTIYF
TRBV6-4,.,TRBJ2-2,.,TGTGCCAGCAGAGTCCGGGACAGGGGTAGCGGGAGGGCGAACACCGGGGAGCTGTTTTTT,CASRVRDRGSGRANTGELFF
TRBV19,.,TRBJ2-7,.,TGTGCCAGTAGTATCCGGGTCGGGGAGCAGTACTTC,CASSIRVGEQYF
TRBV5-1,.,TRBJ1-1,.,TGCGCCAGCAGCTTGGGGGTGACAGCGACCGACACTGAAGCTTTCTTT,CASSLGVTATDTEAFF
TRBV11-2,.,TRBJ2-1,.,TGTGCCAGCAGCTTAGTTCCGGGTAGAAACAATGAGCAGTTCTTC,CASSLVPGRNNEQFF
TRBV20-1,.,TRBJ1-5,few,TGCAGTGCTAGAGATTTGGGTTCTCAGCCCCAGCATTTT,CSARDLGSQPQHF
TRBV11-2,.,TRBJ2-1,.,TGTGCCAGCAGAGATACTTTTGGGCGCAACTCCTACAATGAGCAGTTCTTC,CASRDTFGRNSYNEQFF
TRBV9,TRBD2,TRBJ2-2,.,TGTGCCAGCAGCTTCACTAGCGGGAGCGGAAGGGGGGAGCTGTTTTTT,CASSFTSGSGRGELFF
TRBV3-1,.,TRBJ2-2,.,TGTGCCAGCAGCCAAGGACGTGGGGCCGGGGAGCTGTTTTTT,CASSQGRGAGELFF
TRBV5-5,.,TRBJ2-7,few,TGTGCCAGCAGCTTGGAGATGGGCCTCTCCTACGAGCAGTACTTC,CASSLEMGLSYEQYF
TRBV5-5,TRBD2,TRBJ2-1,.,TGTGCCAGCAGCGATAGCGGGAGAACTTACAATGAGCAGTTCTTC,CASSDSGRTYNEQFF
TRBV27,.,TRBJ1-6,few,TGTGCCAGCAGTTTATTGGGGAGGAGCTCCTATAATTCACCCCTCCACTTT,CASSLLGRSSYNSPLHF
TRBV20-1,TRBD2,TRBJ2-1,few,TGCAGTGCTAGAGAGACGGGACTAGCCTTCAATGAGCAGTTCTTC,CSARETGLAFNEQFF
TRBV7-6,.,TRBJ2-2,.,TGTGCCAGCAGCTTACTCTCAGGGATGAACACCGGGGAGCTGTTTTTT,CASSLLSGMNTGELFF
TRBV20-1,TRBD2,TRBJ2-1,few,TGCAGTGGGGAGGGAGCGGGAGGGTACAATGAGCAGTTCTTC,CSGEGAGGYNEQFF
TRBV5-6,.,TRBJ1-4,.,TGTGCCAGCAGCTCCCCCTTGGAAAAACTGTTTTTT,CASSSPLEKLFF
TRBV12-3/TRBV12-4,TRBD1,TRBJ2-7,many,TGTGCCAGCACCCGGACAGGAGCCTTCTACGAGCAGTACTTC,CASTRTGAFYEQYF
TRBV30,.,TRBJ2-2,.,TGTGCCTGGAGTGTTAGGGCCGGGGAGCTGTTTTTT,CAWSVRAGELFF